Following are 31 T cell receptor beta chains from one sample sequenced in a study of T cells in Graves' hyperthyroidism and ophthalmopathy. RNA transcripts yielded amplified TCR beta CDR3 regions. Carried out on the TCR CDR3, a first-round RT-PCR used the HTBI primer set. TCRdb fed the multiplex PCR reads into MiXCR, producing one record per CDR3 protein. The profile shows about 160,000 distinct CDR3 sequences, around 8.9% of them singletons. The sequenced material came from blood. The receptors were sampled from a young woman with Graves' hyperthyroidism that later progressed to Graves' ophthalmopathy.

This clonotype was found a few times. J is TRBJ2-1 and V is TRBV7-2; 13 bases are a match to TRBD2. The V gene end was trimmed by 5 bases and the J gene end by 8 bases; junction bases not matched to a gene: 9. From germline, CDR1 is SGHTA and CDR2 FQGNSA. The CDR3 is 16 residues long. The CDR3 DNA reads TGTGCCAGCAGCGTAGTAGGACTAGCGGGAGTGTATGAGCAGTTCTTC. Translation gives CASSVVGLAGVYEQFF. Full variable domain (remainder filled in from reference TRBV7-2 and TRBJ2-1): GAGVSQSPSNKVTEKGKDVELRCDPISGHTALYWYRQSLGQGLEFLIYFQGNSAPDKSGLPSDRFSAERTGGSVSTLTIQRTQQEDSAVYLCASSVVGLAGVYEQFFGPGTRLTVL.

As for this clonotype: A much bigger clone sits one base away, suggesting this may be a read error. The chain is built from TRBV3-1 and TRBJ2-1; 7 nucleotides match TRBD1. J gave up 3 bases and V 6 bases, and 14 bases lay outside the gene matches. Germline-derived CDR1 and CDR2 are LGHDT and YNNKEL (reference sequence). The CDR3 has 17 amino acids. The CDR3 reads CASRSSPEQGYYNEQFF. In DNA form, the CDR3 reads TGTGCCAGCAGATCAAGCCCCGAACAGGGGTACTACAATGAGCAGTTCTTC.

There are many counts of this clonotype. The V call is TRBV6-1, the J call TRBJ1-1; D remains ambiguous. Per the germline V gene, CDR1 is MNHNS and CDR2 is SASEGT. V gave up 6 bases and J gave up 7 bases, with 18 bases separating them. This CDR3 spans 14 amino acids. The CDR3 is CASSSGKAMGEAFF. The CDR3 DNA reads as TGTGCCAGCAGCTCCGGGAAGGCCATGGGTGAAGCTTTCTTT.

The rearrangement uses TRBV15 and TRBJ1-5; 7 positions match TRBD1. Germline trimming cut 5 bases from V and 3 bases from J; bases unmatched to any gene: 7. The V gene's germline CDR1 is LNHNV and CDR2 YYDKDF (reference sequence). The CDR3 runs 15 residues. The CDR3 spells CATSHHRGANQPQHF. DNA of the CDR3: TGTGCCACCAGCCACCACAGGGGTGCCAATCAGCCCCAGCATTTT.

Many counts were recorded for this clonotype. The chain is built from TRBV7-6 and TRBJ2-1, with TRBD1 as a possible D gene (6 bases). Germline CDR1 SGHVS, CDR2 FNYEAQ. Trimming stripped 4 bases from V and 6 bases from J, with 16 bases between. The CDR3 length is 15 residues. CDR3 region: CASSYTGSSLNEQFF. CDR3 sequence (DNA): TGTGCCAGCAGCTATACAGGGTCAAGCCTCAATGAGCAGTTCTTC.

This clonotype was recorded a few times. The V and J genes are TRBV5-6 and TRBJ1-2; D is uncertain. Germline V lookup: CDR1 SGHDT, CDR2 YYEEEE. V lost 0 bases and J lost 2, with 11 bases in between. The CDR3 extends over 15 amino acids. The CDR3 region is CASSLEGTHNYGYTF. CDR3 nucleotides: TGTGCCAGCAGCTTGGAGGGTACCCACAACTATGGCTACACCTTC.

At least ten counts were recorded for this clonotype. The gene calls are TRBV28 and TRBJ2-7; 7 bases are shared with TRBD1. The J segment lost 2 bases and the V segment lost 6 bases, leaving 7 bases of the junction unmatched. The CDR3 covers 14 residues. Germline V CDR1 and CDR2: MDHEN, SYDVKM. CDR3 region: CASSPRGFPYEQYF. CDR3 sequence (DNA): TGTGCCAGCAGCCCCAGGGGGTTCCCCTACGAGCAGTACTTC.

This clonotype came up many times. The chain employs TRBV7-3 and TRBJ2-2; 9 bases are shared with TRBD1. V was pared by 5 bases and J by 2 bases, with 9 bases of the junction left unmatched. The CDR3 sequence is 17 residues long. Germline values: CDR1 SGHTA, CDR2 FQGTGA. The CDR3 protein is CASSPGRGQGNTGELFF. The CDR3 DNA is TGTGCCAGCAGCCCAGGGCGGGGACAGGGAAACACCGGGGAGCTGTTTTTT.

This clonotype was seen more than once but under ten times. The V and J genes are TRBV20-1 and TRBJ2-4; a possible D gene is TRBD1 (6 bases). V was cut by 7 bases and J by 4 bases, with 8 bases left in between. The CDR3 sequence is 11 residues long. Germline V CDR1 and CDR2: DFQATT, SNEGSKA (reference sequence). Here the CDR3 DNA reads TGCAGTGGGACAGTTAAAAACATTCAGTACTTC. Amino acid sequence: CSGTVKNIQYF.

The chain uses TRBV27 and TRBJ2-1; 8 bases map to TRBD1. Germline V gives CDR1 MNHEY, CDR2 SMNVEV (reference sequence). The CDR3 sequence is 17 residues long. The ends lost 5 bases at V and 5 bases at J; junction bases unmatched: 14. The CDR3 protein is CASSKYSGTGGHNEQFF. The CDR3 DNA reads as TGTGCCAGCAGTAAATATTCCGGGACAGGAGGCCACAATGAGCAGTTCTTC.

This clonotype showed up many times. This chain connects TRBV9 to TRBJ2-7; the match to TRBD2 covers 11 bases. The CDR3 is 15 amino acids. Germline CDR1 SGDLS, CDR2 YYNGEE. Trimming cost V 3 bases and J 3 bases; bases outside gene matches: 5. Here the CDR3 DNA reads TGTGCCAGCAGCGCGGGACTAGCGGCTAGCTACGAGCAGTACTTC. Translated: CASSAGLAASYEQYF.

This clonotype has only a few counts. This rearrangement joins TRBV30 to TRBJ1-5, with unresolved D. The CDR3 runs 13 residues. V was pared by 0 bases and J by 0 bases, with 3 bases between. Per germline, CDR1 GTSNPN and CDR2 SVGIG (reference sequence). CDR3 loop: CAWSVISNQPQHF. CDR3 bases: TGTGCCTGGAGTGTGATTAGCAATCAGCCCCAGCATTTT.

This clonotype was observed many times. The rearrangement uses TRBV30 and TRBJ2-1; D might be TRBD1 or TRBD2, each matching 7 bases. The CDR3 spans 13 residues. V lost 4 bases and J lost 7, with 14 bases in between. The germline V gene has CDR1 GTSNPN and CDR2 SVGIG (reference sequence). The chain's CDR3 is CAWTHRGGNEQFF. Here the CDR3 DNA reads TGTGCCTGGACACACAGGGGAGGGAATGAGCAGTTCTTC.

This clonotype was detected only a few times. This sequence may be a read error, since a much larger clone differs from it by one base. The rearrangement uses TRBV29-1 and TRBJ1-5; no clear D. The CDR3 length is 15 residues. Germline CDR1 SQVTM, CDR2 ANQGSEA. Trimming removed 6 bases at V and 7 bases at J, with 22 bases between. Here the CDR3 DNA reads TGCAGCGTCGGAGAGACCCCCGAGATGGGGCAGCCCCAGCATTTT. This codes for CSVGETPEMGQPQHF.

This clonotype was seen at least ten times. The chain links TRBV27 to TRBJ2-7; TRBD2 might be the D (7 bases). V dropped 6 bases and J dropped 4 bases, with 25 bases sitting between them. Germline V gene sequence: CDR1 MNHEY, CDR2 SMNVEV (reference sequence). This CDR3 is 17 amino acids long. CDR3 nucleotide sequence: TGTGCCAGCAGCCGTGGGGGAGGGGGGGCGAGTATTTACGAGCAGTACTTC. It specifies CASSRGGGGASIYEQYF.

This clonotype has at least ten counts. CDR3 sequence reads: CASSETGRNTGELFF. DNA for the CDR3: TGTGCCAGCAGTGAGACAGGGAGGAACACCGGGGAGCTGTTTTTT. V usage is TRBV2 and J usage is TRBJ2-2; 7 bases map to TRBD1. Per the germline V gene, CDR1 is SNHLY and CDR2 is FYNNEI. The CDR3 has 15 amino acids. V gave up 3 bases and J gave up 1 base; unmatched junction bases: 2.

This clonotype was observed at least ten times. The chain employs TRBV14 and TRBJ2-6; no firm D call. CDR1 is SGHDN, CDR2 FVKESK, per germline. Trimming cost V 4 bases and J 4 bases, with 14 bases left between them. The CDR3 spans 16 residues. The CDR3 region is CASSLRVGSGANVLTF. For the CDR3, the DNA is TGTGCCAGCAGCCTCCGGGTGGGGTCCGGGGCCAACGTCCTGACTTTC.

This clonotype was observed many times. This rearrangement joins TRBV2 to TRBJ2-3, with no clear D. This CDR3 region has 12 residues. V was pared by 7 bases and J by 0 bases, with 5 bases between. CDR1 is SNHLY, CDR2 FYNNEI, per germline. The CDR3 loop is CASTGSTDTQYF. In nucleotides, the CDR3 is TGTGCCAGCACCGGGAGCACAGATACGCAGTATTTT.

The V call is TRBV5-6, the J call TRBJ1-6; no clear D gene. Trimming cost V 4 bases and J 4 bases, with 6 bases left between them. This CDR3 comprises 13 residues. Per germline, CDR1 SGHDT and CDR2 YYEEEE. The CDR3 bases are TGTGCCAGCAGCCAGGCGTATAATTCACCCCTCCACTTT. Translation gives CASSQAYNSPLHF.

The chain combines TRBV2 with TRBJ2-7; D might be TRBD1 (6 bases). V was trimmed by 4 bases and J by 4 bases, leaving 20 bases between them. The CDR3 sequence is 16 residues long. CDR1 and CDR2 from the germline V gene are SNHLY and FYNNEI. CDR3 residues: CASSGATGTVGYEQYF. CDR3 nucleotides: TGTGCCAGCAGTGGGGCCACAGGGACGGTGGGTTACGAGCAGTACTTC.

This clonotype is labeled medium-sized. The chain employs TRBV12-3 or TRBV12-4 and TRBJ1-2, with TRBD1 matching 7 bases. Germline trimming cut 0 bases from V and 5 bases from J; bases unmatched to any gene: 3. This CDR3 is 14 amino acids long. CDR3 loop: CASSLAPQGYGYTF. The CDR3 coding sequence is TGTGCCAGCAGTTTAGCGCCACAGGGGTATGGCTACACCTTC.

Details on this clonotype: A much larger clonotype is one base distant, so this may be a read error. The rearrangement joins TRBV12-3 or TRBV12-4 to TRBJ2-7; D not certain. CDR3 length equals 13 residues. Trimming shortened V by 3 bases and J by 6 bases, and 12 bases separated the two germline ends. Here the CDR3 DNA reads TGTGCCAGCAGTTTGAGTCGTATCTGCGAGCAGTACTTC. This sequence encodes CASSLSRICEQYF.

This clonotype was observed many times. The CDR3 DNA follows: TGTGCCAGCAGCTCCCTCGCGCGGCTGGTAACCGGCGAGCAGTACTTC. This translates into CASSSLARLVTGEQYF. The chain links TRBV11-2 to TRBJ2-7; D unclear. Germline CDR1 reads SGHAT; CDR2 reads FQNNGV. The CDR3 covers 16 residues. V was pared by 4 bases and J by 6 bases, with 22 bases between.

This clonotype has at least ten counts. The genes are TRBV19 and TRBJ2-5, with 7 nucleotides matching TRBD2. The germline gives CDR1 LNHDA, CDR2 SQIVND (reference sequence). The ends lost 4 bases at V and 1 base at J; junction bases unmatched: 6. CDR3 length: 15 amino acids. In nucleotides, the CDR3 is TGTGCCAGTAGTAGCTTAAGCGGGATCCAAGAGACCCAGTACTTC. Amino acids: CASSSLSGIQETQYF.

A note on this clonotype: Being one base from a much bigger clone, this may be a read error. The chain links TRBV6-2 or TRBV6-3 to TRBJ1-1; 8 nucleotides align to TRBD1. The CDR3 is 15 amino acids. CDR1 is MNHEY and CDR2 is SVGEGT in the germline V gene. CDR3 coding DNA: TGTGCCAACAGTCATAACAGGGGGGGGAACACTGAAGCTTTCTTT. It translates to CANSHNRGGNTEAFF.

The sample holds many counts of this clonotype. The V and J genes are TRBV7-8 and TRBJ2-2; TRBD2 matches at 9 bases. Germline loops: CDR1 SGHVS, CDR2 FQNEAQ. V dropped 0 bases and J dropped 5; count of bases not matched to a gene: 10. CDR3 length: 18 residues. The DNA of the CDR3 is TGTGCCAGCAGCTTAGCTGTAGCGGGAGTAACCGAGACCGGGGAGCTGTTTTTT. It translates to CASSLAVAGVTETGELFF.

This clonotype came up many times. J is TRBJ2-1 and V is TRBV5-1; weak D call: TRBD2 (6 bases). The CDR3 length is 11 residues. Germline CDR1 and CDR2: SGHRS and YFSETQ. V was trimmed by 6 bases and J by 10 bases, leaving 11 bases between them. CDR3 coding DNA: TGCGCCAGCAATTTTGGGGGGGAGCAGTTCTTC. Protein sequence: CASNFGGEQFF. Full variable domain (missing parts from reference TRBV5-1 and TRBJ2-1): KAGVTQTPRYLIKTRGQQVTLSCSPISGHRSVSWYQQTPGQGLQFLFEYFSETQRNKGNFPGRFSGRQFSNSRSEMNVSTLELGDSALYLCASNFGGEQFFGPGTRLTVL.

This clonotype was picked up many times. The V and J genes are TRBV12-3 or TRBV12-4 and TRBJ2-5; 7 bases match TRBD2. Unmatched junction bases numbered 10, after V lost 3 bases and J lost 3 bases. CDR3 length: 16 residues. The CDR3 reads CASSFLFASGKETQYF. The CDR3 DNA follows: TGTGCCAGCAGTTTTTTGTTCGCTAGCGGAAAAGAGACCCAGTACTTC.

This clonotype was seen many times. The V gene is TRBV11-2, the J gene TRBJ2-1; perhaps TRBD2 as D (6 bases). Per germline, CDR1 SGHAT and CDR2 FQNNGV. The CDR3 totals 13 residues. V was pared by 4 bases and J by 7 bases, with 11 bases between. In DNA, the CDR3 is TGTGCCAGCAGCTATACTAGCAGGAATGAGCAGTTCTTC. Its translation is CASSYTSRNEQFF.

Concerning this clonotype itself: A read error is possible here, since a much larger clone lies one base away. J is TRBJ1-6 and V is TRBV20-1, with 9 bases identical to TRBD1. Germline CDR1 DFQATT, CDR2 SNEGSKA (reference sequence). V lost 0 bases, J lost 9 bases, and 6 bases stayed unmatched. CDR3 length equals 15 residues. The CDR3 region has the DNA TGCAGTGCTAGAGATCTGGGGACAGGGTGTTCACCCCTCCACTTT. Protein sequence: CSARDLGTGCSPLHF.

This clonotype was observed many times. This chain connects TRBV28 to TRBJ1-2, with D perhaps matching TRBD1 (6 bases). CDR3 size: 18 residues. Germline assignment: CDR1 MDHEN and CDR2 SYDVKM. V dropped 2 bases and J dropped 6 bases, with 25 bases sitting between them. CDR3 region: CASSLQQGPKRLIHGYTF. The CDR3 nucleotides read TGTGCCAGCAGTTTACAACAGGGCCCCAAACGCCTCATCCATGGCTACACCTTC.